This T cell receptor beta chain was observed in a study of T-cell reconstitution after alpha-beta-depleted transplantation in children (dated by TCRdb to 2016 to 2017). Broadly, across the study: T-cell immune reconstitution after TCRalphabeta/CD19-depleted allogeneic hematopoietic cell transplantation in children was quantitatively tracked in the study by means of TCR repertoire profiling.

This clonotype was counted once. Its antigen is not yet known. Per-base quality was not reported, and no clone a single base away is much larger than it. One read alone is weak evidence. To prepare the library, PCR was applied. The sequencer was an Illumina HiSeq 2500. Molecular barcoding was employed in the preparation of TCR libraries, with unique molecular identifiers being used to normalize TCRbeta repertoire quantification. TCRdb reprocessing: public reads trimmed at Q25 with fastp, clones called with MiXCR, in-frame beta chains kept. Duplicate CDR3 protein sequences are folded into a single record with the most common DNA and genes. Within this sample are about 400,000 distinct CDR3 sequences, with about 20% of them counted one time only. The top ten clones comprise approximately 3.8% of the sample. From the cysteine through the phenylalanine, the CDR3 covers 15 amino acids. Here the CDR3 DNA is all that survives: 45 bases in frame from base 1. Taken from the germline V gene, the CDR1 and CDR2 loops are LGHNA and YSLEER. Clipping removes 4 bases from V and 6 bases from J, with 9 as the unmatched junction base count.

The chain couples TRBV4-3 to TRBJ2-4; TRBD2 aligns with 7 central bases. This clonotype was obtained from a human donor who donated a stem cell graft to a child with acute myeloid leukemia. The input for sequencing was PBMCs from the stem cell graft donor, taken from the stem cell graft. At the DNA level, the sequence is TGCGCCAGCAGCCCAGATCGGGCTAGCGGAAACATTCAGTACTTC. This translates into CASSPDRASGNIQYF.